This T cell receptor beta chain stems from a study of blood T cell repertoires in COVID-19. On the study more broadly: The United States, Italy and Spain were the sources of the acute and convalescent COVID-19 samples. PBMCs, B-cell-depleted T cells, or T cells provided the cDNA or gDNA that made up the material.

As originally analysed: For nucleated cells, counts were estimated from reference gene primer amplification. Using immunoSEQ multiplex PCR, the repertoire was profiled, and TCRdb retains in-frame clones only, with some absent. The V and J calls and clone size come from that table; D and trimming were worked out from the DNA. Of approximately 300,000 clones in the sample, roughly 86% were seen once. The V gene's germline CDR1 is MNHEY and CDR2 SMNVEV (reference sequence). The V gene lost 7 bases and the J gene lost 2 bases, with 17 bases spanning the gap. CDR3 length equals 15 residues. Sequencing input: peripheral blood. The chain has TRBV27 and TRBJ1-2; D not resolved. The sequence was obtained from a woman between 45 and 60 years old with acute or convalescent COVID-19. This chain's CDR3 is CASTSARENNYGYTF. As DNA, the CDR3 is TGTGCCAGCACCTCCGCACGGGAGAACAACTATGGCTACACCTTC.